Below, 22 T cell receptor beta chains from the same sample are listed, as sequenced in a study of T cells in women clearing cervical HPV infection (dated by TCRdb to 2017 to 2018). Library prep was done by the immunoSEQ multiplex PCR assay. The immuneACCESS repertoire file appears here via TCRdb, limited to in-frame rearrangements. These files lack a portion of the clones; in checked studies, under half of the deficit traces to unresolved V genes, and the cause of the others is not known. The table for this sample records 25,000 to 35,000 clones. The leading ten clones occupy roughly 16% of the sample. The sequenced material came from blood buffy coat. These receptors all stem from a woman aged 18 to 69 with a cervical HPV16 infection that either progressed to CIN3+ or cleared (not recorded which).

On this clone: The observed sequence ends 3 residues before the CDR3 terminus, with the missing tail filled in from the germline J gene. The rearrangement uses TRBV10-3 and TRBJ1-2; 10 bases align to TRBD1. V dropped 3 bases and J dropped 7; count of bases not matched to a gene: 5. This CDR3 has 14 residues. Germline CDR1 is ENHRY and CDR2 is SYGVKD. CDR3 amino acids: CAISDQGTGAGYTF. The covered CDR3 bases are TGTGCCATCAGTGATCAAGGGACAGGGGCTGGC.

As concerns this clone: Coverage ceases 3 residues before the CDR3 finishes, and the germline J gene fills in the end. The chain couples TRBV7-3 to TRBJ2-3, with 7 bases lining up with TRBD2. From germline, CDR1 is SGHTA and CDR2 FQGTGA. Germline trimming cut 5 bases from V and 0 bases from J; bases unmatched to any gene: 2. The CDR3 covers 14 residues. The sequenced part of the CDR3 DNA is TGTGCCAGCAGCGACGGGGGGAGCACAGATACG. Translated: CASSDGGSTDT. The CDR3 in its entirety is CASSDGGSTDTQYF.

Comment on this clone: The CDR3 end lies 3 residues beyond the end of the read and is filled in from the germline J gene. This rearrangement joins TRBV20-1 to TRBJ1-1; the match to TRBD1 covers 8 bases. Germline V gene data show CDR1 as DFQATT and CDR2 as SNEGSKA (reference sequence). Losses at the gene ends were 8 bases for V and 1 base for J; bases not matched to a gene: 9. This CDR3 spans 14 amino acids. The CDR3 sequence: CSPHQGATNTEAFF. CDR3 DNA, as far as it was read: TGCAGTCCCCACCAGGGGGCCACGAACACTGAA.

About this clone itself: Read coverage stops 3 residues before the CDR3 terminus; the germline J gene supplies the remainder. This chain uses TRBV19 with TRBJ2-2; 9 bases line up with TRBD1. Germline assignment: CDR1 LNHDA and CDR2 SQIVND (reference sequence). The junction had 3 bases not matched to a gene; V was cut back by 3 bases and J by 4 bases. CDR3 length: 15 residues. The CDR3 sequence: CASSIGTGFTGELFF. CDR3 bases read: TGTGCCAGTAGTATCGGGACAGGGTTCACCGGGGAG.

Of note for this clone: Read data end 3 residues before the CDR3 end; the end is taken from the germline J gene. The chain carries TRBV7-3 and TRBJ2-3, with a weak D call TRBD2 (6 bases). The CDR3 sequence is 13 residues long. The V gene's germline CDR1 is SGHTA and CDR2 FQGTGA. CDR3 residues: CASSRDFGETQYF. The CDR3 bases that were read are TGTGCCAGCAGCCGGGACTTTGGAGAGACG.

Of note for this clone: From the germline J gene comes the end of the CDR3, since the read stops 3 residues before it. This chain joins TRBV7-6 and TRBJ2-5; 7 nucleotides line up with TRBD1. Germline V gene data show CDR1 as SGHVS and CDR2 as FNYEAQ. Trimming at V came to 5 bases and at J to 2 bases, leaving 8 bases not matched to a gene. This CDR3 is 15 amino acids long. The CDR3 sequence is CASSPEGALQETQYF. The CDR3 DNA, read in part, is TGTGCCAGCAGCCCCGAGGGGGCACTTCAAGAGACC.

The CDR3 spells CASSIVAGGPSDTYTF. The CDR3 bases that were read are TGTGCCAGTAGTATAGTAGCGGGAGGGCCTTCAGATACC. The chain is built from TRBV19 and TRBJ1-2; D uncertain. The CDR3 end is not reached by the read, which stops 3 residues before it; the germline J gene fills it in. CDR3 length: 16 residues. Per germline, CDR1 LNHDA and CDR2 SQIVND (reference sequence).

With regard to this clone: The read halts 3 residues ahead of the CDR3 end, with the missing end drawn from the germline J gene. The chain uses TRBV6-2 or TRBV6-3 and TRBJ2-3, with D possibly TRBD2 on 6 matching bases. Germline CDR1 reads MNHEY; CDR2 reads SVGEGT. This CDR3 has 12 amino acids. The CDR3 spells CASRSGLQPQYF. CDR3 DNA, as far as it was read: TGTGCCAGCAGGAGCGGACTACAGCCG.

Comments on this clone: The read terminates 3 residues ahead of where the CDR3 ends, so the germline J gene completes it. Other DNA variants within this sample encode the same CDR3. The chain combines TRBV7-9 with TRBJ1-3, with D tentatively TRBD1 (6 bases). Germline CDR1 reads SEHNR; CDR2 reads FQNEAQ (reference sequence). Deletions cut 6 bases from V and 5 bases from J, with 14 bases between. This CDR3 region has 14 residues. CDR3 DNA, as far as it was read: TGTGCCAGCAGGACGGAGGGACAACGAAACACC. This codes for CASRTEGQRNT. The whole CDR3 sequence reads CASRTEGQRNTIYF.

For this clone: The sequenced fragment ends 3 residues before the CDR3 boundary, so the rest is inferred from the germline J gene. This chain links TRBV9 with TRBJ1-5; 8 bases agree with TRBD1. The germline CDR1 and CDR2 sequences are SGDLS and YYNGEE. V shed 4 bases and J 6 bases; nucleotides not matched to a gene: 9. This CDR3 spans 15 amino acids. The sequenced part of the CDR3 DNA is TGTGCCAGCAGCCCGACAGGGGAGGGCGGTCAGCCC. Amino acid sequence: CASSPTGEGGQP. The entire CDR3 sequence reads CASSPTGEGGQPQHF.

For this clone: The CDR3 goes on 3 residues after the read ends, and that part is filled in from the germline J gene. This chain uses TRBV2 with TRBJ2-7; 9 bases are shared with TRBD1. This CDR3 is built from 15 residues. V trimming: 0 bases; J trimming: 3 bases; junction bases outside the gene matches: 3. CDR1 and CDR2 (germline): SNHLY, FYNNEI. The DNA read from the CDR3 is TGTGCCAGCAGTGAAGCGCCGGGACAGGGCTACGAG. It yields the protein CASSEAPGQGYE. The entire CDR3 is CASSEAPGQGYEQYF.

The CDR3 loop reads CSARDARVPVDTEAFF. Partial CDR3 DNA: TGCAGTGCTAGAGACGCCAGGGTCCCGGTGGACACTGAA. The chain uses TRBV20-1 and TRBJ1-1; tentatively, D is TRBD1 (5 bases). The read gets to within 3 residues of the CDR3 end, and the germline J gene fills in the rest. CDR3 length: 16 residues. With 0 bases removed from V and 3 bases from J, the gap between germline ends came to 17 bases. Germline CDR1 DFQATT, CDR2 SNEGSKA (reference sequence).

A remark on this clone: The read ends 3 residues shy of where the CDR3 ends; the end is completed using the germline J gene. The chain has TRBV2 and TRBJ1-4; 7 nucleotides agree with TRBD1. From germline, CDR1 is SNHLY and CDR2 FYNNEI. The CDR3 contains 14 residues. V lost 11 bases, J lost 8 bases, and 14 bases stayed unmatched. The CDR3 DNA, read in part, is TGTGCCGGCAAGACGGGACAGATGGGAGAAAAA. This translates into CAGKTGQMGEK. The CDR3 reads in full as CAGKTGQMGEKLFF.

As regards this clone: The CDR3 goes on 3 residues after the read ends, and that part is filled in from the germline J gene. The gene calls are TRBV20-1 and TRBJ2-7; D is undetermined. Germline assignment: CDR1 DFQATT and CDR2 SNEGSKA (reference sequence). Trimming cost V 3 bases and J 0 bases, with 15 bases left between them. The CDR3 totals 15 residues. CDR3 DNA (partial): TGCAGTGCTAGTTCCGAGTGGTCTAACTCCTACGAG. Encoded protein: CSASSEWSNSYE. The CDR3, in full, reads CSASSEWSNSYEQYF.

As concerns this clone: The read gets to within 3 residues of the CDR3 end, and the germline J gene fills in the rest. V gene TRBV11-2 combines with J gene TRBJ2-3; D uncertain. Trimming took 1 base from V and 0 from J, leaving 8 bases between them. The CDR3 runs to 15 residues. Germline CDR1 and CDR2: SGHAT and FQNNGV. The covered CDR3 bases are TGTGCCAGCAGCTTAGGGGCTTCTAGCACAGATACG. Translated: CASSLGASSTDT. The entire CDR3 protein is CASSLGASSTDTQYF.

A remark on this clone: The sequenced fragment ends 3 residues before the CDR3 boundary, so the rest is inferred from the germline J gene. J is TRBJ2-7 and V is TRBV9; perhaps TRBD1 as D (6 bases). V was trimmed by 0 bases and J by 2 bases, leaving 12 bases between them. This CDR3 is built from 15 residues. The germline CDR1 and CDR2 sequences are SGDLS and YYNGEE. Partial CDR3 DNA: TGTGCCAGCAGCGTAGGGACAGCCTCAACCTACGAG. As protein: CASSVGTASTYE. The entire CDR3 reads CASSVGTASTYEQYF.

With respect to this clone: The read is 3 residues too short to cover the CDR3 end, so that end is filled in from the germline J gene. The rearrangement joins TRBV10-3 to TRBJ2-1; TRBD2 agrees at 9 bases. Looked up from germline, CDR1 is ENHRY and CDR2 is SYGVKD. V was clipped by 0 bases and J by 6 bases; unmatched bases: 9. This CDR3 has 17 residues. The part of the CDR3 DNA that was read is TGTGCCATCAGTGAGTCTGGGGCTAGCGGGGACCCCAATGAG. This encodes CAISESGASGDPNE. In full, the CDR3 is CAISESGASGDPNEQFF.

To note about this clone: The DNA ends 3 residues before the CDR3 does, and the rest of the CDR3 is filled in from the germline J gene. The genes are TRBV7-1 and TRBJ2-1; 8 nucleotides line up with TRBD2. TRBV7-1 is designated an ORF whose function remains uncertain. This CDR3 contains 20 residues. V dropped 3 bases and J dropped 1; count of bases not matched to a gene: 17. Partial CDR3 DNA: TGTGCCAGCAGCTCTACCCGCCCTACTTCTGCGGGGGGTTCCTACAATGAG. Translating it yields CASSSTRPTSAGGSYNE. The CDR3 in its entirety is CASSSTRPTSAGGSYNEQFF.

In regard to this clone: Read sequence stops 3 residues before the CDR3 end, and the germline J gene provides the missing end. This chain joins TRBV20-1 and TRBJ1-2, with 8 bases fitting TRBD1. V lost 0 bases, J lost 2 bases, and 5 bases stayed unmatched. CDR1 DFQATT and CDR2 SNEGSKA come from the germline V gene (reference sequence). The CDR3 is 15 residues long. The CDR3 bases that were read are TGCAGTGCTAGAGACCTCCAGGGGGCGAACTATGGC. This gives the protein CSARDLQGANYG. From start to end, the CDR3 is CSARDLQGANYGYTF.

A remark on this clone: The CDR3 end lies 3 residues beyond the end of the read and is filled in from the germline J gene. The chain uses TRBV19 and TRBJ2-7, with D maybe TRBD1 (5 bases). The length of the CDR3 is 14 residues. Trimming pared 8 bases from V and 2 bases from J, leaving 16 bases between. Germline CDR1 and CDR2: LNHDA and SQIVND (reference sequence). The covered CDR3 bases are TGTGCCAGTCGTTCTTGGGCGGACACCTACGAG. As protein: CASRSWADTYE. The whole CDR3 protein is CASRSWADTYEQYF.

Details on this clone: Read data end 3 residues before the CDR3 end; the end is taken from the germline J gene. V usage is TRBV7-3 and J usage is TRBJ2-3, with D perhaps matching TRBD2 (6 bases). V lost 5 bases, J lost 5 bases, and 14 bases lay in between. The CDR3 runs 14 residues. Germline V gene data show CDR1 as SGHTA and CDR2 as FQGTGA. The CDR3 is CASSLGLSGDTQYF. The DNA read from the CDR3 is TGTGCCAGCAGCCTGGGACTCTCGGGAGATACG.

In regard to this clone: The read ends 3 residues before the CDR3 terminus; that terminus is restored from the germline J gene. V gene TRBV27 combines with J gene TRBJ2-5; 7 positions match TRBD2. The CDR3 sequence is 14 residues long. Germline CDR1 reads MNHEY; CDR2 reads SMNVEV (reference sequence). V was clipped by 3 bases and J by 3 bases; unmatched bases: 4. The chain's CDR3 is CASSLLGGEETQYF. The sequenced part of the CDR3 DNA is TGTGCCAGCAGTTTGCTGGGGGGGGAAGAGACC.